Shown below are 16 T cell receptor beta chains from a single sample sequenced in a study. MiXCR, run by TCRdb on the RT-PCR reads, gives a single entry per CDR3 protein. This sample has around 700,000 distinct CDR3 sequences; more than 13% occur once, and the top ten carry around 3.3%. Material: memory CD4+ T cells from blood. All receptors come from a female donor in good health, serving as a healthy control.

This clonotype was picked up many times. In DNA form, the CDR3 reads TGTGCCAGCAGCCTCGGGAACGTGCAGTACTTC. Amino acid sequence: CASSLGNVQYF. V gene TRBV12-3 or TRBV12-4 combines with J gene TRBJ2-7; the D gene is possibly TRBD2 (5 bases). Trimming took 6 bases from V and 9 from J, leaving 12 bases between them. The CDR3 loop spans 11 amino acids.

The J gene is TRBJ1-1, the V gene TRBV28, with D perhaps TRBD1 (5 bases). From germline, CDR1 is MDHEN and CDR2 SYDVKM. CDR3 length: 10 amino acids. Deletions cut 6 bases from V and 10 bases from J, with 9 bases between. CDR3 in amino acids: CASSGGGAFF. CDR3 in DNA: TGTGCCAGCAGCGGCGGGGGAGCTTTCTTT.

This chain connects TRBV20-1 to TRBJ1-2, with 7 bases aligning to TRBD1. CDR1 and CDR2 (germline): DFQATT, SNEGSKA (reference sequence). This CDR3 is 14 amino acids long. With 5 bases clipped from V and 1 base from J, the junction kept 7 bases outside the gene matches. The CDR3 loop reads CSAGGQSNNYGYTF. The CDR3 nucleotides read TGCAGTGCTGGGGGACAGTCCAATAACTATGGCTACACCTTC.

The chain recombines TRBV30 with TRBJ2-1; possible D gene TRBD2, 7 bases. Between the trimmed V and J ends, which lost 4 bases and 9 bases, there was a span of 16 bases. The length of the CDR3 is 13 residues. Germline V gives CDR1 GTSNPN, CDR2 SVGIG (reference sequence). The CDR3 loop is CAWTRQGGGEQFF. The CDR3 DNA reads TGTGCCTGGACGAGGCAGGGAGGGGGTGAGCAGTTCTTC.

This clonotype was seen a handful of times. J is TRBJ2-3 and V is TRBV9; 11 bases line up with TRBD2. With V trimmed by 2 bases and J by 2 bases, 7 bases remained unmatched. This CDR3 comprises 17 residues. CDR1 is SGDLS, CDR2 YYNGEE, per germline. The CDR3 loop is CASSVASGRTPTDTQYF. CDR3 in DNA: TGTGCCAGCAGCGTCGCTAGCGGGAGGACACCCACAGATACGCAGTATTTT.

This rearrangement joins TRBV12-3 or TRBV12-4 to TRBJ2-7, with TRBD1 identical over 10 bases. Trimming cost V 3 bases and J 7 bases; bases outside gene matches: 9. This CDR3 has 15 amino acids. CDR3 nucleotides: TGTGCCAGCAGTTTGGCGGGACAGGGGTTGGAGGAGCAGTACTTC. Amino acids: CASSLAGQGLEEQYF.

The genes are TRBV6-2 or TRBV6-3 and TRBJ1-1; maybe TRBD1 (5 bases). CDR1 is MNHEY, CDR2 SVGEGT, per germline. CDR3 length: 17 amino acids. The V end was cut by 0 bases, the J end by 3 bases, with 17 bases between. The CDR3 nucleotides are TGTGCCAGCAGTTACTCAGGGCAGGGTAAAGCAGACACTGAAGCTTTCTTT. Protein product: CASSYSGQGKADTEAFF.

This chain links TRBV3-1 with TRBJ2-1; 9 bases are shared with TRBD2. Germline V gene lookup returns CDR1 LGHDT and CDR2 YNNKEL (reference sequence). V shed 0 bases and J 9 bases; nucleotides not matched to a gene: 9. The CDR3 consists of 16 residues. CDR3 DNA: TGTGCCAGCAGCCAAGATTCGGGACTAGCATCCTCTGAGCAGTTCTTC. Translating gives CASSQDSGLASSEQFF.

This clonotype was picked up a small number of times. Here the CDR3 DNA reads TGTGCCAGTGCGACACAAGCCTACAATGAGCAGTTCTTC. Translation: CASATQAYNEQFF. V gene TRBV19 combines with J gene TRBJ2-1; D unclear. V was shortened by 8 bases and J by 2 bases, with 10 bases between the two germline ends. This CDR3 comprises 13 residues. Germline V CDR1 and CDR2: LNHDA, SQIVND (reference sequence).

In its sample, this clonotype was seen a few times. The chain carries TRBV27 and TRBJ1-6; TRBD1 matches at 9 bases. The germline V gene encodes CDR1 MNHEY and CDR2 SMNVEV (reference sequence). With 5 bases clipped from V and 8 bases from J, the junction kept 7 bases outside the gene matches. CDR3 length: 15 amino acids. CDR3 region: CASSADRQGDSPLHF. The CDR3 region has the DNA TGTGCCAGCAGTGCTGACCGACAGGGGGATTCACCCCTCCACTTT.

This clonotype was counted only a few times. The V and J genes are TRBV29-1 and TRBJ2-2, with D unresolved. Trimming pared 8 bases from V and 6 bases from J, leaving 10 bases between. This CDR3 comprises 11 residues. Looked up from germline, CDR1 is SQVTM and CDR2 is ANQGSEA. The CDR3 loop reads CSIVGSGELFF. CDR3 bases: TGCAGCATCGTTGGGTCCGGGGAGCTGTTTTTT.

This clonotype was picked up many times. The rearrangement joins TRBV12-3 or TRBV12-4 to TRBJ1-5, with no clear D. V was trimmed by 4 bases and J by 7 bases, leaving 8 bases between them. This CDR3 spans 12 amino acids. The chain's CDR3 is CASSSLGQPQHF. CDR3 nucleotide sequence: TGTGCCAGCAGTTCCCTAGGACAGCCCCAGCATTTT.

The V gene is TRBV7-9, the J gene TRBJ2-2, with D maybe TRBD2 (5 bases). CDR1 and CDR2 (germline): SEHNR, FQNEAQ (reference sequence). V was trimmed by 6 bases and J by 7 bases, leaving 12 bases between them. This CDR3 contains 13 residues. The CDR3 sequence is CASSKEGGGELFF. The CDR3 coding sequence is TGTGCCAGCAGTAAAGAAGGAGGCGGGGAGCTGTTTTTT. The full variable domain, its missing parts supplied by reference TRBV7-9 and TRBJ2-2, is DTGVSQNPRHKITKRGQNVTFRCDPISEHNRLYWYRQTLGQGPEFLTYFQNEAQLEKSRLLSDRFSAERPKGSFSTLEIQRTEQGDSAMYLCASSKEGGGELFFGEGSRLTVL.

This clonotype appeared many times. The CDR3 spells CASSARLAEEETQYF. In DNA form, the CDR3 reads TGCGCCAGCAGCGCCCGACTAGCGGAGGAGGAGACCCAGTACTTC. This sequence joins TRBV4-1 and TRBJ2-5, with 9 bases lining up with TRBD2. CDR3 length: 15 residues. Per germline, CDR1 MGHRA and CDR2 YSYEKL. The trim removed 5 bases at V and 5 bases at J, leaving 9 bases unmatched.

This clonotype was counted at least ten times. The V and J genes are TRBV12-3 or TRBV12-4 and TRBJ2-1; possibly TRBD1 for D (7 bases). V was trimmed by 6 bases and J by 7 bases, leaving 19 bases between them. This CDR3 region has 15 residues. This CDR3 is CASRPWTGGGNEQFF. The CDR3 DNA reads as TGTGCCAGCAGGCCGTGGACAGGAGGGGGGAATGAGCAGTTCTTC.

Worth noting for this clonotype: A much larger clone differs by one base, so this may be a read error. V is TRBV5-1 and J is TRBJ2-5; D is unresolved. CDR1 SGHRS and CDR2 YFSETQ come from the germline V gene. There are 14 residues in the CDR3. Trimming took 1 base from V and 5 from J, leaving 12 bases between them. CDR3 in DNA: TGCGCCAGCAGCTTGATGGGCCCAGAGGAGACCCAGTACTTC. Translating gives CASSLMGPEETQYF.